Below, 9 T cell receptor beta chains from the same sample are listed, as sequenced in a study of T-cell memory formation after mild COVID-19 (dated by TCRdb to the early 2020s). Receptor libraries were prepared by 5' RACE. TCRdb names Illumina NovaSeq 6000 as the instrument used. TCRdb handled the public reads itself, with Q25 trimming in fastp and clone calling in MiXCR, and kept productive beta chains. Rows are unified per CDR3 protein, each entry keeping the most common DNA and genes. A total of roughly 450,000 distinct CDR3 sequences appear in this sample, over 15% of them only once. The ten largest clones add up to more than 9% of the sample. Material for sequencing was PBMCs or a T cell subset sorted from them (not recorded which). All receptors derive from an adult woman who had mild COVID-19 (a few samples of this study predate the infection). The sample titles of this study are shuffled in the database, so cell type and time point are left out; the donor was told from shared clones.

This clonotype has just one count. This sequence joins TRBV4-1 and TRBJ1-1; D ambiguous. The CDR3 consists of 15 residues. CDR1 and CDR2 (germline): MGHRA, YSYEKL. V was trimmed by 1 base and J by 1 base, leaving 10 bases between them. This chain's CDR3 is CASSQVEFGNTEAFF. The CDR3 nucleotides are TGCGCCAGCAGCCAAGTAGAGTTTGGGAACACTGAAGCTTTCTTT.

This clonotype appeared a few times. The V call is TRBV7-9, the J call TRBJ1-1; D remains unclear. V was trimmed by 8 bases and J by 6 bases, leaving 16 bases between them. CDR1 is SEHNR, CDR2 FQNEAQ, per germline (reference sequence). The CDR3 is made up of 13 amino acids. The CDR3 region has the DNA TGTGCCAGCGCGGGTATGCGCCGGGCTGAAGCTTTCTTT. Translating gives CASAGMRRAEAFF.

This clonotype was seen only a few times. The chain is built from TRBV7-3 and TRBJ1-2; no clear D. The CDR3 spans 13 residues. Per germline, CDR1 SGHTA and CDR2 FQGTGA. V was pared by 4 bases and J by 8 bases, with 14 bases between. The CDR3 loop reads CASSSQGEQGYTF. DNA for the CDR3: TGTGCCAGCAGCTCCCAAGGTGAACAGGGCTACACCTTC.

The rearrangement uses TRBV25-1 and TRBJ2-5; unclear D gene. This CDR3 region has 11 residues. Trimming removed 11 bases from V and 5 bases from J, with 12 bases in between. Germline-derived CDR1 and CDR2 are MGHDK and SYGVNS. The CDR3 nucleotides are TGTGCCCTTTCGTTGGGCGAGACCCAGTACTTC. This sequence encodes CALSLGETQYF. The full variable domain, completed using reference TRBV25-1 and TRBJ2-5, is EADIYQTPRYLVIGTGKKITLECSQTMGHDKMYWYQQDPGMELHLIHYSYGVNSTEKGDLSSESTVSRIRTEHFPLTLESARPSHTSQYLCALSLGETQYFGPGTRLLVL.

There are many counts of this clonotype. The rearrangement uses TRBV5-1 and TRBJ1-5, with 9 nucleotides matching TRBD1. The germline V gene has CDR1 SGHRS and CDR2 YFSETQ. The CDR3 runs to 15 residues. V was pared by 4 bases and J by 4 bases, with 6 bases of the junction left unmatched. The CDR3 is CASSPAGTGNQPQHF. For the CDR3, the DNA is TGCGCCAGCAGCCCGGCGGGGACAGGGAATCAGCCCCAGCATTTT.

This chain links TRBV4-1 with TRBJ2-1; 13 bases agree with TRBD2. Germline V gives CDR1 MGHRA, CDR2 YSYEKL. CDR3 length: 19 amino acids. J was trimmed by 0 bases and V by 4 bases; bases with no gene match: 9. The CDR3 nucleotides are TGCGCCAGCAGCCGACTAGCGGGGGGATTTTCTTTCTCCTACAATGAGCAGTTCTTC. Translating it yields CASSRLAGGFSFSYNEQFF.

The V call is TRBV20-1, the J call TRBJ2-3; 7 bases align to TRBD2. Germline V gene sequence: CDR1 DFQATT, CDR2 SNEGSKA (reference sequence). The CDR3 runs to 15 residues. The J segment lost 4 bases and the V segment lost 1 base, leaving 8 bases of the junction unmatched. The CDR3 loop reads CSARGGGRSADTQYF. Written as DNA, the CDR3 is TGCAGTGCTAGAGGGGGCGGGAGATCGGCAGATACGCAGTATTTT.

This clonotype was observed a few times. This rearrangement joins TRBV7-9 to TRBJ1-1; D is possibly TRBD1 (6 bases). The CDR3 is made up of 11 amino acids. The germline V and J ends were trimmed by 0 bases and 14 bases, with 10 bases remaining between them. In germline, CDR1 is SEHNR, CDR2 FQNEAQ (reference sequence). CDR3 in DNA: TGTGCCAGCAGCTTAGCGGACAGCAACTTCTTT. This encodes CASSLADSNFF.

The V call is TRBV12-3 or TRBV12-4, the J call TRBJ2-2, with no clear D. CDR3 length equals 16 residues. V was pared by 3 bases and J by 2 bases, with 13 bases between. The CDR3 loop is CASSFSWQPNTGELFF. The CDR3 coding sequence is TGTGCCAGCAGTTTTAGTTGGCAGCCTAACACCGGGGAGCTGTTTTTT.